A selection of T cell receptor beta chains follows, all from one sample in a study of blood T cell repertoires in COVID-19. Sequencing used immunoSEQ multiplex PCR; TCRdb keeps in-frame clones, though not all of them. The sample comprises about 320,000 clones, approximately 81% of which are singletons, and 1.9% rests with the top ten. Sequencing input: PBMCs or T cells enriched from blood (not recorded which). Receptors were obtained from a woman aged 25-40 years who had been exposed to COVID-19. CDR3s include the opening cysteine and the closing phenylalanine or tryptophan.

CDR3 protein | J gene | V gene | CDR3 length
CASRKPGQGNEQFF | TRBJ2-1 | TRBV11-2 | 14
CASKYRGRGYTF | TRBJ1-2 | TRBV19 | 12
CASSQTAPTSAFF | TRBJ1-1 | TRBV28 | 13
CASSPGLAGGINEQFF | TRBJ2-1 | TRBV13 | 16
CASRRGTRNEQFF | TRBJ2-1 | TRBV25-1 | 13
CASRRSQNTGELFF | TRBJ2-2 | TRBV2 | 14
CASSIRGSGNTIYF | TRBJ1-3 | TRBV19 | 14
CASRGATNEKLFF | TRBJ1-4 | TRBV28 | 13
CASTTGSYEQYF | TRBJ2-7 | TRBV12-3/TRBV12-4 | 12
CASSSTGGTNVLTF | TRBJ2-6 | TRBV28 | 14
CASSSQGQETQYF | TRBJ2-5 | TRBV19 | 13
CASSPNIRNTEAFF | TRBJ1-1 | TRBV5-1 | 14
CASSEVATGSNQPQHF | TRBJ1-5 | TRBV10-2 | 16
CASSPQGIRESNQPQHF | TRBJ1-5 | TRBV19 | 17
CASSLAGLNNEQFF | TRBJ2-1 | TRBV28 | 14
CASSSERTEIHYGYTF | TRBJ1-2 | TRBV5-5 | 16
CASSFWTGPYEQYF | TRBJ2-7 | TRBV5-4 | 14
CASSSLGGDTDTQYF | TRBJ2-3 | TRBV28 | 15
CASSFGDRGYEQYF | TRBJ2-7 | TRBV7-6 | 14
CASSKQGAPGNTIYF | TRBJ1-3 | TRBV4-2 | 15
CSVGKRVRMDTEAFF | TRBJ1-1 | TRBV29-1 | 15
CASSLNRGANEKLFF | TRBJ1-4 | TRBV7-2 | 15
CAISGWGQDYGYTF | TRBJ1-2 | TRBV10-3 | 14
CASSQSTGGVNYGYTF | TRBJ1-2 | TRBV4-1 | 16
CASSFSGGASYEQYF | TRBJ2-7 | TRBV27 | 15
CASSQLAGETDTQYF | TRBJ2-3 | TRBV4-2 | 15
CATSTRSGNTEAFF | TRBJ1-1 | TRBV15 | 14
CASRRGIGMNTEAFF | TRBJ1-1 | TRBV7-9 | 15
CASSTGPYGYTF | TRBJ1-2 | TRBV2 | 12
CASSSSQGAYEQYF | TRBJ2-7 | TRBV7-2 | 14
CASSLLQGYQGPQHF | TRBJ1-5 | TRBV18 | 15
CASSPEGAENYEQYF | TRBJ2-7 | TRBV28 | 15
CATSRDFSYEQYF | TRBJ2-7 | TRBV15 | 13
CASSVRLAGETGELFF | TRBJ2-2 | TRBV9 | 16
CASSSSTDTQYF | TRBJ2-3 | TRBV12-3/TRBV12-4 | 12
CASSRRTVTDNSPLHF | TRBJ1-6 | TRBV18 | 16
CASSTDRGGNEQFF | TRBJ2-1 | TRBV19 | 14
CASSEVVGRQFGYTF | TRBJ1-2 | TRBV6-1 | 15
CASSLSPNTEAFF | TRBJ1-1 | TRBV27 | 13
CASSLDRGYEQYF | TRBJ2-7 | TRBV7-2 | 13
CASSLSILGTGGAKYEQYF | TRBJ2-7 | TRBV5-1 | 19
CASSGDRGGTEAFF | TRBJ1-1 | TRBV6-2/TRBV6-3 | 14
CASSETGGSTFRDYEQYF | TRBJ2-7 | TRBV6-1 | 18
CASSLGRGGSTDTQYF | TRBJ2-3 | TRBV5-1 | 16
CASLNSRNTEAFF | TRBJ1-1 | TRBV28 | 13
CAWRNSGTGDYEQYF | TRBJ2-7 | TRBV30 | 15
CATSDRTGGSYEQYF | TRBJ2-7 | TRBV24-1 | 15
CAWSRLADSTDTQYF | TRBJ2-3 | TRBV30 | 15
CASSSGLALYNEQFF | TRBJ2-1 | TRBV6-5 | 15
CATSATGQGYGYTF | TRBJ1-2 | TRBV15 | 14
CASSRPGTDPYNEQFF | TRBJ2-1 | TRBV5-8 | 16
CASSLTSSYEQYF | TRBJ2-7 | TRBV5-1 | 13
CAWSVQNNSPLHF | TRBJ1-6 | TRBV30 | 13